This TCR beta chain derives from a study of OX40 agonist ivuxolimab in advanced cancers. The wider study: Ivuxolimab, an agonist antibody against OX40 (CD134), was given to patients. Aged about 20 to 80 with a mean of approximately 57 years, they were 75% to 85% male.

Peripheral blood came from all dose cohorts at three timepoints. This CDR3 has 15 amino acids. Germline loops: CDR1 SEHNR, CDR2 FQNEAQ (reference sequence). V was clipped by 6 bases and J by 6 bases; unmatched bases: 6. Sequenced by immunoSEQ multiplex PCR; TCRdb stores in-frame clones only, minus some. The sample contains tens of thousands of clones, around 90% of which appear only once. The rearrangement links TRBV7-9 to TRBJ2-1, with 12 bases aligning to TRBD2. The TCR was taken from an adult with an advanced solid tumor such as melanoma, head and neck, liver or kidney cancer. This specimen was CD4+ or CD8+ T cells sorted from blood, taken in a trial of the OX40 agonist ivuxolimab. The CDR3 bases are TGTGCCAGCAGTTCACCGGGACTAGCGGGCAATGAGCAGTTCTTC. Its translation: CASSSPGLAGNEQFF.